The following is a T cell receptor (beta chain) sequence with its context. This entry belongs to a study of T cells in Graves' hyperthyroidism and ophthalmopathy. Aged 18 to 65, the patients had hyperthyroidism that was newly diagnosed and had lasted under 2 months. Uncontrolled infection, other autoimmune disease, pregnancy and lactation each barred patients from inclusion. Clinicians diagnosed patients from clinical symptoms, serum thyroxine and TRAb, thyroid ultrasound and orbital computed tomography. The blood sample was taken at first hyperthyroidism diagnosis, before any ophthalmopathy symptoms. The TCR beta CDR3 regions underwent amplification using RNA transcripts as the source. An initial round of RT-PCR targeting the TCR CDR3 relied on the HTBI primer set. Each CDR3 protein is one row after TCRdb ran MiXCR on the multiplex PCR reads. The sample shows about 290,000 distinct CDR3 sequences, 13% to 15% of them seen only once.

The germline CDR1 and CDR2 sequences are DFQATT and SNEGSKA (reference sequence). The CDR3 is made up of 16 amino acids. V lost 3 bases, J lost 4 bases, and 19 bases lay in between. The receptor comes from a woman aged 45 to 65 with Graves' hyperthyroidism that later progressed to Graves' ophthalmopathy. The sequencing sample was made of blood. The rearrangement uses TRBV20-1 and TRBJ1-5; D perhaps matches TRBD1 (6 bases). Here the CDR3 DNA reads TGCAGTGCTAGGGATCCCCTTGCAGGGGCTAATCAGCCCCAGCATTTT. It specifies CSARDPLAGANQPQHF.